This T cell receptor beta chain was sequenced for a study of shared clonotypes between healthy human individuals. Naive CD8 cells were CD45RO-negative, positively selected for CCR7, excluding terminally differentiated effector memory CD45RA+ cells. Looked up from germline, CDR1 is SGHKS and CDR2 is YYEKEE (reference sequence). V lost 4 bases to trimming and J lost 1 base, with 9 bases between them. There are 13 residues in the CDR3. Assay: immunoSEQ multiplex PCR; the TCRdb copy retains only in-frame clones and omits some. The repertoire includes hundreds of thousands of clones, about 95% of them detected once, and about 0.11% sits in the top ten.

This chain links TRBV5-5 with TRBJ2-7; D remains ambiguous. This clonotype was obtained from a woman between 25 and 40 years old in good health. The sequenced sample was naive CD8+ T cells sorted from blood. CDR3 region: CASSQTPSYEQYF. CDR3 bases: TGTGCCAGCAGCCAGACACCATCCTACGAGCAGTACTTC.